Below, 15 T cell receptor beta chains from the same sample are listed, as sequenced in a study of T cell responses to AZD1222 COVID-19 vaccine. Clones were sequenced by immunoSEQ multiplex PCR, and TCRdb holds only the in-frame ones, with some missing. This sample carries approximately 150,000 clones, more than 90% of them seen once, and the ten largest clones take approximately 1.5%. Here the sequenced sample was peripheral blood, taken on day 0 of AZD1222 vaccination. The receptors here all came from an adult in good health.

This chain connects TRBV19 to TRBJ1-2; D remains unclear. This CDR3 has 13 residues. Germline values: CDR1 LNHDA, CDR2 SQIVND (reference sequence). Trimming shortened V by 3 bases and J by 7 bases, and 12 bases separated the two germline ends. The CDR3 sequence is CASSIAVKGGYTF. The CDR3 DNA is TGTGCCAGTAGTATCGCAGTCAAGGGTGGCTACACCTTC.

The CDR3 DNA follows: TGTGCCAGCAGCTTAGCTCCCGGTTCGCCCCAGCATTTT. This codes for CASSLAPGSPQHF. V is TRBV11-2 and J is TRBJ1-5; the D is unclear. This CDR3 comprises 13 residues. Trimming took off 1 base at V and 9 bases at J, with 10 bases between the two ends. CDR1 is SGHAT, CDR2 FQNNGV, per germline.

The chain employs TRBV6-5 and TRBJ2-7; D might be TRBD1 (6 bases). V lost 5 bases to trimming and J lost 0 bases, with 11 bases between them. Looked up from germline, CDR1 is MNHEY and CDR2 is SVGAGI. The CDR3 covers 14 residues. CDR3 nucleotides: TGTGCCAGCAGTACTCACAGGGCCTCCTACGAGCAGTACTTC. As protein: CASSTHRASYEQYF.

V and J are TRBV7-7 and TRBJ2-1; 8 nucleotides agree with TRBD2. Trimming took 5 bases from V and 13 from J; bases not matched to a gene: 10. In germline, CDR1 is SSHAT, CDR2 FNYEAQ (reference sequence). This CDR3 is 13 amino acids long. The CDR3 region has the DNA TGTGCCAGCAGCGCTAGGGTGGGGACTAGTCAGTTCTTC. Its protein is CASSARVGTSQFF.

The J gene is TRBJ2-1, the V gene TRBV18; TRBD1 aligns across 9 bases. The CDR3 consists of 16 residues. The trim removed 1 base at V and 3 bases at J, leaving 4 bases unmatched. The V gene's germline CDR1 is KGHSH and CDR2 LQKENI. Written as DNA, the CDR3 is TGTGCCAGCTCACCACGCCGGGACAGGGTCTACAATGAGCAGTTCTTC. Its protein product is CASSPRRDRVYNEQFF. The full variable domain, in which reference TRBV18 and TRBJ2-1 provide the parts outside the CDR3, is NAGVMQNPRHLVRRRGQEARLRCSPMKGHSHVYWYRQLPEEGLKFMVYLQKENIIDESGMPKERFSAEFPKEGPSILRIQQVVRGDSAAYFCASSPRRDRVYNEQFFGPGTRLTVL.

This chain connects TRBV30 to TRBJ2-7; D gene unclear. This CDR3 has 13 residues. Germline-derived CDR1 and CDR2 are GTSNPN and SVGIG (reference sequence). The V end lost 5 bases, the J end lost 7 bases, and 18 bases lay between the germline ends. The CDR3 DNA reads TGTGCCTGGGACACCCGGTTATCGGATGAGCAGTACTTC. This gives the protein CAWDTRLSDEQYF. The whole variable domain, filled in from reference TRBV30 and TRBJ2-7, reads SQTIHQWPATLVQPVGSPLSLECTVEGTSNPNLYWYRQAAGRGLQLLFYSVGIGQISSEVPQNLSASRPQDRQFILSSKKLLLSDSGFYLCAWDTRLSDEQYFGPGTRLTVT.

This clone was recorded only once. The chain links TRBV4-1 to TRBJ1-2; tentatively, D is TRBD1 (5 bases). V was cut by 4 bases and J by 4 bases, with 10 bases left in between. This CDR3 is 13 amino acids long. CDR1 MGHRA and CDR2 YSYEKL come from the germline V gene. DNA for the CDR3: TGCGCCAGCAGCCGGGGACGCCTCTATGGCTACACCTTC. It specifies CASSRGRLYGYTF.

This CDR3 is CASSLTSGRYNEQFF. CDR3 nucleotide sequence: TGTGCCAGCAGCCTCACTAGCGGGAGATACAATGAGCAGTTCTTC. J is TRBJ2-1 and V is TRBV7-3; TRBD2 agrees at 11 bases. From germline, CDR1 is SGHTA and CDR2 FQGTGA. Losses at the gene ends were 5 bases for V and 4 bases for J; bases not matched to a gene: 4. The CDR3 loop spans 15 amino acids.

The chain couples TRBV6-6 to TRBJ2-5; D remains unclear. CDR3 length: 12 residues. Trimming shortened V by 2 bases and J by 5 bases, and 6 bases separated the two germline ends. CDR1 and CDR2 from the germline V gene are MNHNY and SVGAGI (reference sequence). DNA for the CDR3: TGTGCCAGCAGTTACGACATTGAGACCCAGTACTTC. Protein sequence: CASSYDIETQYF.

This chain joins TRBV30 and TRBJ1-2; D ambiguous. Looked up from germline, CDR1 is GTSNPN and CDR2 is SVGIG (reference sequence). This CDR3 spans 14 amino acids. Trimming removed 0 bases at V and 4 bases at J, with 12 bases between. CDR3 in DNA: TGTGCCTGGAGTGTTTCGTGGCAAATCTATGGCTACACCTTC. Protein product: CAWSVSWQIYGYTF.

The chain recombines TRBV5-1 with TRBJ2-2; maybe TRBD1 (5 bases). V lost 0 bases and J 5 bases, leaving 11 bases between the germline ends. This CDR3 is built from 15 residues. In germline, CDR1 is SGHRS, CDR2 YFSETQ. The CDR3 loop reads CASSLEGAWTGELFF. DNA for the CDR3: TGCGCCAGCAGCTTGGAAGGGGCATGGACCGGGGAGCTGTTTTTT. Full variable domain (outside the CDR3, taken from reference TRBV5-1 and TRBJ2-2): KAGVTQTPRYLIKTRGQQVTLSCSPISGHRSVSWYQQTPGQGLQFLFEYFSETQRNKGNFPGRFSGRQFSNSRSEMNVSTLELGDSALYLCASSLEGAWTGELFFGEGSRLTVL.

The CDR3 DNA follows: TGTGCCAGCTCACCACGTACCTTGGCCTACGAGCAGTACTTC. Translated, it gives CASSPRTLAYEQYF. This chain connects TRBV18 to TRBJ2-7; D unclear. Germline CDR1 reads KGHSH; CDR2 reads LQKENI. This CDR3 is 14 amino acids long. With 1 base removed from V and 2 bases from J, the gap between germline ends came to 9 bases.

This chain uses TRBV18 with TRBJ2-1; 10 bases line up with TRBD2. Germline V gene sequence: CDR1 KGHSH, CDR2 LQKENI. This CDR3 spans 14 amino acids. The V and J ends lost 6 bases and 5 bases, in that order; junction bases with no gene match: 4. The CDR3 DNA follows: TGTGCCAGCTCCAGCGGGAGGGGCAACAATGAGCAGTTCTTC. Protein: CASSSGRGNNEQFF.

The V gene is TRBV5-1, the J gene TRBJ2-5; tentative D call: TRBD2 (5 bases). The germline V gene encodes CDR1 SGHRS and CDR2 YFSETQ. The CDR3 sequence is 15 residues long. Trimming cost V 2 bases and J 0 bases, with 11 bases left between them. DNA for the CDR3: TGCGCCAGCAGCTTATCCGGGGTGAACCAAGAGACCCAGTACTTC. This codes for CASSLSGVNQETQYF.

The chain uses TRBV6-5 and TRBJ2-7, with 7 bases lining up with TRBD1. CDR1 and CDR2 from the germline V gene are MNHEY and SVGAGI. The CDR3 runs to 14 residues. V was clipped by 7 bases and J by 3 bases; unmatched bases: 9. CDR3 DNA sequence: TGTGCCAGCACAAAAGACAGGGTGGACTACGAGCAGTACTTC. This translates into CASTKDRVDYEQYF.